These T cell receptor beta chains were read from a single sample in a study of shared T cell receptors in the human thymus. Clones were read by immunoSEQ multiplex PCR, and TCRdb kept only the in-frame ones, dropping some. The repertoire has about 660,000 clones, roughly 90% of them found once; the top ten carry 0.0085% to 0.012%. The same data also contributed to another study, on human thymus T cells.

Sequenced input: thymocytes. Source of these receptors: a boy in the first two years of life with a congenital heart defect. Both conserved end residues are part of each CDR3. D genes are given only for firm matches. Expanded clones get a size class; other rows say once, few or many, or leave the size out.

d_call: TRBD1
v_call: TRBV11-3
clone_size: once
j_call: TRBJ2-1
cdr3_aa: CASSSEGAEPNEQFF
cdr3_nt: TGTGCCAGCAGCTCTGAGGGGGCCGAGCCCAATGAGCAGTTCTTC

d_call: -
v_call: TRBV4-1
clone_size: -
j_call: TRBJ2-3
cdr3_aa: CASSPHREKWTDTQYF
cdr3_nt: TGCGCCAGCAGCCCCCACAGGGAGAAGTGGACAGATACGCAGTATTTT

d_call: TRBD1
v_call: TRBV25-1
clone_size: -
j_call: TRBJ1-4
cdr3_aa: CASGRQGAGEKLFF
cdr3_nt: TGTGCCAGCGGGAGACAGGGGGCAGGTGAAAAACTGTTTTTT

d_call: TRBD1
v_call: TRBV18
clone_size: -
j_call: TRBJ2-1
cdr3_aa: CASSPLPGRGPYNEQFF
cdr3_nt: TGTGCCAGCTCACCACTTCCGGGCAGGGGGCCTTACAATGAGCAGTTCTTC

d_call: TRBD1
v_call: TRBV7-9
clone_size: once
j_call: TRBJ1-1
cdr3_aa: CASSLYPLTGDDTEAFF
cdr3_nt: TGTGCCAGCAGCTTATATCCCTTGACAGGGGATGATACTGAAGCTTTCTTT

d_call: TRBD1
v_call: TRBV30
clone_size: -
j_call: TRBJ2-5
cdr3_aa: CAWARGPPQETQYF
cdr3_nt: TGTGCCTGGGCCAGGGGGCCCCCCCAAGAGACCCAGTACTTC

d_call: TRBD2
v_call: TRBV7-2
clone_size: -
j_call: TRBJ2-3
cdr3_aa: CASSSSSGRATDTQYF
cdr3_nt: TGTGCCAGCAGCTCCTCTAGCGGGAGGGCAACAGATACGCAGTATTTT

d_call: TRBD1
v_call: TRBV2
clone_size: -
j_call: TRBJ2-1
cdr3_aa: CASSGQGDHEQFF
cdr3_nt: TGTGCCAGCAGTGGCCAGGGGGACCACGAGCAGTTCTTC

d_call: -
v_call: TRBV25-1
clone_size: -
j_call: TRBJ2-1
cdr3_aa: CASSDSAGLSYNEQFF
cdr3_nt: TGTGCCAGCAGTGATTCGGCAGGATTAAGCTACAATGAGCAGTTCTTC

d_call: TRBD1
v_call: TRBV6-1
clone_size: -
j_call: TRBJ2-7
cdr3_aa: CASSVRGGNEQYF
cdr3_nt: TGTGCCAGCAGTGTGAGAGGGGGCAACGAGCAGTACTTC

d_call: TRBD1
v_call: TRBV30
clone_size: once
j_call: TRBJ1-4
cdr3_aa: CAWSRGQGSTNEKLFF
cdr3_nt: TGTGCCTGGAGTAGGGGACAGGGGTCAACTAATGAAAAACTGTTTTTT

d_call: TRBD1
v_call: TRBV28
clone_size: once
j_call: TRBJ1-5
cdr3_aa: CASSFMGVVGQGMVQPQHF
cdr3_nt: TGTGCCAGCAGTTTTATGGGGGTGGTCGGACAGGGGATGGTTCAGCCCCAGCATTTT

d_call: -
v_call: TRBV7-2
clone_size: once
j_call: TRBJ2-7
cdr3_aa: CASSALQGLIGTSSYEQYF
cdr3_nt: TGTGCCAGCAGCGCCCTACAGGGGTTGATTGGGACTAGTTCCTACGAGCAGTACTTC

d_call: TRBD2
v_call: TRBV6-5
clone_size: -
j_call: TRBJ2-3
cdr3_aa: CASSYPGGSNTDTQYF
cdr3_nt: TGTGCCAGCAGTTACCCGGGAGGGTCTAACACAGATACGCAGTATTTT

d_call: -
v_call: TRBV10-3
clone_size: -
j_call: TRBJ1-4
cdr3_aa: CAIRESTETTNEKLFF
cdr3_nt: TGTGCCATCAGGGAAAGTACAGAGACAACTAATGAAAAACTGTTTTTT

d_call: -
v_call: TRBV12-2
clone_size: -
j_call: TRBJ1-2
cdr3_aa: CASRSAVGNDGYTF
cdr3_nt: TGTGCAAGTCGCTCTGCTGTGGGCAACGATGGCTATACCTTC

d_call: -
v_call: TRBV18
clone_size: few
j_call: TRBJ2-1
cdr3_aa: CASSGLGQSSYNEQFF
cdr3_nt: TGTGCCAGCTCAGGCCTAGGACAGAGCTCCTACAATGAGCAGTTCTTC